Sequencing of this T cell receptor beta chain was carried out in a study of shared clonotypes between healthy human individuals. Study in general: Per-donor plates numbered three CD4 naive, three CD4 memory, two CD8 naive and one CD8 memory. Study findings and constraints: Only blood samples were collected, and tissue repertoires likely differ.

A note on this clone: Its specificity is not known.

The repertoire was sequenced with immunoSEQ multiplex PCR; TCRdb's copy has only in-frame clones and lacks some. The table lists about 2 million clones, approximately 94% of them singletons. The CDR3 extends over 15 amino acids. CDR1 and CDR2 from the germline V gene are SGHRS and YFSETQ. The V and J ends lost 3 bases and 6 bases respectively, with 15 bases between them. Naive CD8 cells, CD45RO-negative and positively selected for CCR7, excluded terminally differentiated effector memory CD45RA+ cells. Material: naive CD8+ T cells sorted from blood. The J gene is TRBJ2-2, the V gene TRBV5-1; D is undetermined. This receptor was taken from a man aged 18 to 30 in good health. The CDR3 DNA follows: TGCGCCAGCAGCTCCGGGCCTTTGGGTCCCGGGGAGCTGTTTTTT. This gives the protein CASSSGPLGPGELFF.